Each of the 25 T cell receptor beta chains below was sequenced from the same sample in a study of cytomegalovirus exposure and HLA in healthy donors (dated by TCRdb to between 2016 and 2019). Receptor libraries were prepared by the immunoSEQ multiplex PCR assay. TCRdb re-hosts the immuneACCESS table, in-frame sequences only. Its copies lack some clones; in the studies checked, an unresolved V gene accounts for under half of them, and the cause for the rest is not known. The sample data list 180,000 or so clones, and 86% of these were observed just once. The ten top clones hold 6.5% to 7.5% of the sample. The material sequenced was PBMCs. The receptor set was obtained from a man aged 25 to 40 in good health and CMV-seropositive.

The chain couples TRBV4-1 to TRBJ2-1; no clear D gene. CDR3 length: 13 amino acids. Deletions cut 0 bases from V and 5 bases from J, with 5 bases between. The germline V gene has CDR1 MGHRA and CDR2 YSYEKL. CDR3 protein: CASSQEEHNEQFF. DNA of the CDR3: TGCGCCAGCAGCCAAGAGGAACACAATGAGCAGTTCTTC.

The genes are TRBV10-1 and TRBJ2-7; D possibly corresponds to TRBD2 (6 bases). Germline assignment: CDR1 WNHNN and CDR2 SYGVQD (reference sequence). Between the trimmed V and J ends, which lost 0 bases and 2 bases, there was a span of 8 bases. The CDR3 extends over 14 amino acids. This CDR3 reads CASSESGEAYEQYF. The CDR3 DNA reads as TGCGCCAGCAGTGAGTCAGGGGAGGCCTACGAGCAGTACTTC.

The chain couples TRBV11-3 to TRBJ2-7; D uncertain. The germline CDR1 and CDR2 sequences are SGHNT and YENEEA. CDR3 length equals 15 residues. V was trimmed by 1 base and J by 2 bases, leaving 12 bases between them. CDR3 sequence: CASSLGPSPPYEQYF. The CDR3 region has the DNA TGTGCCAGCAGCTTAGGCCCCAGCCCTCCCTACGAGCAGTACTTC. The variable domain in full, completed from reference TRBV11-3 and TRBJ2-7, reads EAGVVQSPRYKIIEKKQPVAFWCNPISGHNTLYWYLQNLGQGPELLIRYENEEAVDDSQLPKDRFSAERLKGVDSTLKIQPAELGDSAVYLCASSLGPSPPYEQYFGPGTRLTVT.

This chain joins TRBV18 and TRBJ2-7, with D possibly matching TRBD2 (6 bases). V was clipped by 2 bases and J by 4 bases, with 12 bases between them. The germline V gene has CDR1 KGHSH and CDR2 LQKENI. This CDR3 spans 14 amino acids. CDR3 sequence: CASSPDKGGYEQYF. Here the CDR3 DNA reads TGTGCCAGCTCACCAGATAAGGGAGGTTACGAGCAGTACTTC.

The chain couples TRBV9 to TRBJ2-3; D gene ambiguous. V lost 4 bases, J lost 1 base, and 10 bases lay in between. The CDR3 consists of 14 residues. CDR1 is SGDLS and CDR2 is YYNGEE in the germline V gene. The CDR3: CASSQSVGTDTQYF. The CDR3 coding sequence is TGTGCCAGCAGCCAGAGTGTCGGCACAGATACGCAGTATTTT.

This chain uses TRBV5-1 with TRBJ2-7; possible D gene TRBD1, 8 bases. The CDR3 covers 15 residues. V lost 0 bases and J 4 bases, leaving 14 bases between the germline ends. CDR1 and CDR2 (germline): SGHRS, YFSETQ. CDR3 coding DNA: TGCGCCAGCAGCTTGGGGACAGGGAGGGGATACGAGCAGTACTTC. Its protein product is CASSLGTGRGYEQYF.

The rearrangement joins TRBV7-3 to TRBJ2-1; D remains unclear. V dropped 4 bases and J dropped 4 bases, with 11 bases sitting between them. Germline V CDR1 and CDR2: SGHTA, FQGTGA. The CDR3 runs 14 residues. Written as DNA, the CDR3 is TGTGCCAGCAGCTCCGTGGACCCTTACAATGAGCAGTTCTTC. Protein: CASSSVDPYNEQFF. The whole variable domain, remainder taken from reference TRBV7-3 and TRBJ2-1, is GAGVSQTPSNKVTEKGKYVELRCDPISGHTALYWYRQSLGQGPEFLIYFQGTGAADDSGLPNDRFFAVRPEGSVSTLKIQRTERGDSAVYLCASSSVDPYNEQFFGPGTRLTVL.

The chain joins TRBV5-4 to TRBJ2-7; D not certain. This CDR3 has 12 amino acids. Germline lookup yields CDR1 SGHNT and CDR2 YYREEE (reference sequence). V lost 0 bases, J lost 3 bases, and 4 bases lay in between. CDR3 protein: CASSLGVYEQYF. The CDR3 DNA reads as TGTGCCAGCAGCTTGGGTGTCTACGAGCAGTACTTC.

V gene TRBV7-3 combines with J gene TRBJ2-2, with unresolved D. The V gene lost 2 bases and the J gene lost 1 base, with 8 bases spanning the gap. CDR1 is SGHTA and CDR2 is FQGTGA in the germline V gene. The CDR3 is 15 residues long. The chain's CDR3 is CASSLQWGNTGELFF. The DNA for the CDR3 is TGTGCCAGCAGCTTACAGTGGGGGAACACCGGGGAGCTGTTTTTT.

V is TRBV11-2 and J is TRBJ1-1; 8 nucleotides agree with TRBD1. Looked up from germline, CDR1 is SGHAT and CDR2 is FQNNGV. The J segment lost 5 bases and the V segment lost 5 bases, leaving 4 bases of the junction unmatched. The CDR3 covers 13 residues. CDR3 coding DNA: TGTGCCAGCAGCGTGACAGGGGAAACTGAAGCTTTCTTT. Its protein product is CASSVTGETEAFF.

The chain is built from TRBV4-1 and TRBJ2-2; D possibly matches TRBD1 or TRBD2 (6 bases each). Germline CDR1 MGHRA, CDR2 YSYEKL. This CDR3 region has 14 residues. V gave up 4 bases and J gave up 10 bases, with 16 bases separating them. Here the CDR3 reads CASSLRGGGTELFF. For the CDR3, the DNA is TGCGCCAGCAGCCTTAGAGGAGGGGGGACGGAGCTGTTTTTT.

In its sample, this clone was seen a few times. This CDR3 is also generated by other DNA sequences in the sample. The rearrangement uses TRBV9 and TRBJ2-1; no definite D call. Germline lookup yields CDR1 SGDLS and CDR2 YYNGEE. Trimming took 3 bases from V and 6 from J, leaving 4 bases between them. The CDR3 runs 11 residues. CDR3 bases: TGTGCCAGCAGCGGGCGCAATGAGCAGTTCTTC. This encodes CASSGRNEQFF.

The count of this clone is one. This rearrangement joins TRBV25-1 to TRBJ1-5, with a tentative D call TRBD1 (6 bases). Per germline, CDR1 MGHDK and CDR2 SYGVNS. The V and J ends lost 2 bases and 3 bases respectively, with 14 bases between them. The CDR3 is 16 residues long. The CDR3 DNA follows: TGTGCCAGCAGTGAAGAGGACTCAGGGGTCAATCAGCCCCAGCATTTT. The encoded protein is CASSEEDSGVNQPQHF.

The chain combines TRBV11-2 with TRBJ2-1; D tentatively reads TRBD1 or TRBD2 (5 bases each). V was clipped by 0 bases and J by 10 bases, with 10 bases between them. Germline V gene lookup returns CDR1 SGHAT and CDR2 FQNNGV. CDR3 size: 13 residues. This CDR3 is CASSLERGREQFF. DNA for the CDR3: TGTGCCAGCAGCTTAGAGAGGGGTCGGGAGCAGTTCTTC.

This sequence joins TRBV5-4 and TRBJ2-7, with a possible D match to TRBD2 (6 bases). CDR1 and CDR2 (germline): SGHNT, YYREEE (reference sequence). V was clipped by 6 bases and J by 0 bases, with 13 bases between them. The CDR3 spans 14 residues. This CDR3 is CASTVTGSSYEQYF. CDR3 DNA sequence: TGTGCCAGCACCGTAACCGGGAGCTCCTACGAGCAGTACTTC. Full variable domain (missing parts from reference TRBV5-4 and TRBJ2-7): ETGVTQSPTHLIKTRGQQVTLRCSSQSGHNTVSWYQQALGQGPQFIFQYYREEENGRGNFPPRFSGLQFPNYSSELNVNALELDDSALYLCASTVTGSSYEQYFGPGTRLTVT.

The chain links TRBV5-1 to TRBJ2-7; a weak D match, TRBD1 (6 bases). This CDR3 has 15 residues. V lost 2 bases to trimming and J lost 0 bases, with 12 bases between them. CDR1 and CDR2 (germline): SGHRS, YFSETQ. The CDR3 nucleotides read TGCGCCAGCAGCTTCAGGGGTTCGAGCTCCTACGAGCAGTACTTC. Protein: CASSFRGSSSYEQYF.

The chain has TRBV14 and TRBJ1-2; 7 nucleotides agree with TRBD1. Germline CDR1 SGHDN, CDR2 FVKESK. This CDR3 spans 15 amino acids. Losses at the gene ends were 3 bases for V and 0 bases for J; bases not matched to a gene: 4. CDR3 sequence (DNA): TGTGCCAGCAGCCATATGGGACAGCCTAACTATGGCTACACCTTC. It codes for CASSHMGQPNYGYTF.

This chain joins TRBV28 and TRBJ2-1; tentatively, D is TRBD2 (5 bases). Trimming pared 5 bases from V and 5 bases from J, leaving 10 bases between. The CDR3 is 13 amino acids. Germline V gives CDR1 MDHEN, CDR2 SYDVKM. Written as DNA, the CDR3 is TGTGCCAGCAGTCCCCCGCGGGACAATGAGCAGTTCTTC. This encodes CASSPPRDNEQFF.

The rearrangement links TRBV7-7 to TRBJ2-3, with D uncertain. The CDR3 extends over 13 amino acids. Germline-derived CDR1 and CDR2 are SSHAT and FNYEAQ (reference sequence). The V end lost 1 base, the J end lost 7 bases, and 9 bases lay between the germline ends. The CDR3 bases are TGTGCCAGCAGCTTAGAGATGGCCAATACGCAGTATTTT. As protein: CASSLEMANTQYF.

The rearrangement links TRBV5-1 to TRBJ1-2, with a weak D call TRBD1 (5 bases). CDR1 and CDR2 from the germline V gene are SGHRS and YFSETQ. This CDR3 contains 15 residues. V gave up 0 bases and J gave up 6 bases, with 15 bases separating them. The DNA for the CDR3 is TGCGCCAGCAGCTTGGGATCGGGCAGGGAAGATGGCTACACCTTC. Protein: CASSLGSGREDGYTF.

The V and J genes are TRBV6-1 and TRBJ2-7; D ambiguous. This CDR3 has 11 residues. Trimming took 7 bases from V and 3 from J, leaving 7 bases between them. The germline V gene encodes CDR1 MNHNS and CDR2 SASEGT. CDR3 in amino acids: CASTLNYEQYF. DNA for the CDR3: TGTGCCAGCACCCTAAACTACGAGCAGTACTTC.

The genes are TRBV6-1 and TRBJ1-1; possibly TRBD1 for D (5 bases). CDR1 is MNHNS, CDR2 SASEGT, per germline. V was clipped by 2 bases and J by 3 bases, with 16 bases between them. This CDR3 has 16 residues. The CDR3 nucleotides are TGTGCCAGCAGTGAATCCGTCTACGGGGGTCACACTGAAGCTTTCTTT. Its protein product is CASSESVYGGHTEAFF.

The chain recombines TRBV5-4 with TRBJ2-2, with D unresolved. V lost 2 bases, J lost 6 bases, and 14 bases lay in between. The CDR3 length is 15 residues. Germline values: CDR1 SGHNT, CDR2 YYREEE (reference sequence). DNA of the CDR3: TGTGCCAGCAGCTTCTTATTAGGAACCCCCGGGGAGCTGTTTTTT. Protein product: CASSFLLGTPGELFF.

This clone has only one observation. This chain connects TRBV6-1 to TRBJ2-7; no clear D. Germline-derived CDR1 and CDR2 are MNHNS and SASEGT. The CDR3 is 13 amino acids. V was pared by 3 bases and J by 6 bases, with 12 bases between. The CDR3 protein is CASSETGSVEQYF. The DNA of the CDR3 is TGTGCCAGCAGTGAGACCGGATCTGTCGAGCAGTACTTC.

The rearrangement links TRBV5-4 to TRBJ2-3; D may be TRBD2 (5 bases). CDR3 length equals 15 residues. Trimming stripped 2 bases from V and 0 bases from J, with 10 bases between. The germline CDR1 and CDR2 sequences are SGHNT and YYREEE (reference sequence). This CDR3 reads CASSFGGSSTDTQYF. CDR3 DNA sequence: TGTGCCAGCAGCTTTGGAGGCTCTAGCACAGATACGCAGTATTTT.